The rows below give T cell receptor beta chains drawn from one sample of a study of beta chain features in type 1 diabetes. The assay was immunoSEQ multiplex PCR, and TCRdb's table has in-frame clones only and misses some. The table records about 700,000 clones, under 15% of them present only once. Sequencing was carried out using naive CD4+ T cells from blood. These receptors came from a man aged 18 to 29 with type 1 diabetes. Each CDR3 is given with its conserved first and last residue. Fields, in order: D gene, CDR3 length, clone size, V gene, J gene, CDR3 DNA, CDR3 protein. A D gene is named only where the DNA matches it firmly. The size of a clone is reported for some rows only, either as once, few or many, or as a class for expanded clones.

.	14	.	TRBV11-2	TRBJ1-5	TGTGCCAGCAGCCCCGGCAATAGCAATCAGCCCCAGCATTTT	CASSPGNSNQPQHF
TRBD1	15	.	TRBV5-4	TRBJ2-3	TGTGCCAGCAGCTTAGAGACAGGGGAAACAGATACGCAGTATTTT	CASSLETGETDTQYF
.	14	few	TRBV21-1	TRBJ1-2	TGTGCCAGCAGCACCCTCGAGGGCCGCTATGGCTACACCTTC	CASSTLEGRYGYTF
.	14	few	TRBV5-4	TRBJ1-1	TGTGCCAGCAGCTTGGGACAGGTGAACACTGAAGCTTTCTTT	CASSLGQVNTEAFF
.	17	.	TRBV7-2	TRBJ1-6	TGTGCCTCTGCTTGGGCCACTCGTTACTCCTATAATTCACCCCTCCACTTT	CASAWATRYSYNSPLHF
TRBD1	16	.	TRBV2	TRBJ2-6	TGTGCCAGCAGGGAATCTCAGGGGGAAGGGGCCAACGTCCTGACTTTC	CASRESQGEGANVLTF
.	12	.	TRBV5-1	TRBJ2-7	TGCGCCAGCAGCTTGGAAGGGGCCGAGCAGTACTTC	CASSLEGAEQYF
.	16	.	TRBV9	TRBJ1-6	TGTGCCAGCAGCGTAGGCTCCAGCTCCTATAATTCACCCCTCCACTTT	CASSVGSSSYNSPLHF
TRBD1	16	few	TRBV5-5	TRBJ2-1	TGTGCCAGCAGCCACTTCGAGTGGACAGGGGACGATGAGCAGTTCTTC	CASSHFEWTGDDEQFF
.	11	few	TRBV20-1	TRBJ1-2	TGCAGTGCTCAACAGGGCGGTGGCTACACCTTC	CSAQQGGGYTF
.	12	.	TRBV10-3	TRBJ2-7	TGTGCCATCAGTGTTTCTGACTACGAGCAGTACTTC	CAISVSDYEQYF
TRBD2	15	few	TRBV5-1	TRBJ2-5	TGCGCCAGCAGCCTGGGGACCATCGCGGGGGAGGCCCAGTACTTC	CASSLGTIAGEAQYF
TRBD2	14	.	TRBV10-1	TRBJ2-1	TGCGCCAGCAGTGTTAGTAGCGGGGGCAATGAGCAGTTCTTC	CASSVSSGGNEQFF
.	14	few	TRBV28	TRBJ2-7	TGTGCCAGCAGTCAGGCAACTAACTCCTACGAGCAGTACTTC	CASSQATNSYEQYF
.	15	.	TRBV19	TRBJ2-4	TGTGCCAGTAGTATAGGGTTTGGAGGGGTCAACATTCAGTACTTC	CASSIGFGGVNIQYF
.	13	.	TRBV5-1	TRBJ2-7	TGCGCCAGCAGCCCTGTCTCAGTAATGGAGCAGTACTTC	CASSPVSVMEQYF
.	12	few	TRBV18	TRBJ2-2	TGTGCCAGCTCACCCCGCACCGGGGAGCTGTTTTTT	CASSPRTGELFF
TRBD1	14	.	TRBV5-4	TRBJ1-2	TGTGCCAGCAACCTACAGGGGGTTGCCTATGGCTACACCTTC	CASNLQGVAYGYTF
.	14	few	TRBV10-3	TRBJ1-4	TGTGCCATCGCCTCGACAGCCGCAAATGAAAAACTGTTTTTT	CAIASTAANEKLFF
.	13	few	TRBV11-2	TRBJ1-2	TGTGCCAGCAGCTCAGGGACCAACTATGGCTACACCTTC	CASSSGTNYGYTF
TRBD2	15	.	TRBV30	TRBJ2-5	TGTGCCTGGAGTCCTCTAGCGGGGCTACAAGAGACCCAGTACTTC	CAWSPLAGLQETQYF
TRBD1	18	few	TRBV5-4	TRBJ1-5	TGTGCCAGCAGCGAGGACAGGGGGAAGGGATACAGCAATCAGCCCCAGCATTTT	CASSEDRGKGYSNQPQHF
.	15	.	TRBV30	TRBJ2-7	TGTGCCTGGAGTGTACCCGGACAGCTCTCCTACGAGCAGTACTTC	CAWSVPGQLSYEQYF
TRBD1	14	few	TRBV30	TRBJ1-1	TGTGCCTGGAGTGCGAGGGGGCAGAACACTGAAGCTTTCTTT	CAWSARGQNTEAFF
TRBD1	17	.	TRBV2	TRBJ1-1	TGTGCCAGCAGTCACTTAAACAGGGGACTAATGAACACTGAAGCTTTCTTT	CASSHLNRGLMNTEAFF
.	15	few	TRBV6-4	TRBJ2-3	TGTGCCAGCAGTGACGGGCGGGGGCACACAGATACGCAGTATTTT	CASSDGRGHTDTQYF
.	14	.	TRBV7-2	TRBJ1-5	TGTGCCAGCAGCCGCATCGGGGGGGAACAGCCCCAGCATTTT	CASSRIGGEQPQHF
.	14	.	TRBV2	TRBJ1-5	TGTGCCAGCAGTGCAGTAGGGGTTGATCAGCCCCAGCATTTT	CASSAVGVDQPQHF
TRBD1	15	.	TRBV5-1	TRBJ2-2	TGCGCCAGCAGCACTTGGACAGGGGTAGCCGGGGAGCTGTTTTTT	CASSTWTGVAGELFF
.	16	few	TRBV14	TRBJ2-1	TGTGCCAGCAGCCCGGAGGGGGCCCTATCCTACAATGAGCAGTTCTTC	CASSPEGALSYNEQFF
TRBD1	12	few	TRBV7-9	TRBJ1-2	TGTGCCAGCAGCTGGGGACAGGGAAGCTACACCTTC	CASSWGQGSYTF
.	14	.	TRBV5-1	TRBJ2-6	TGCGCCAGCAGCGATTCTATCGGGGCCAACGTCCTGACTTTC	CASSDSIGANVLTF
.	14	few	TRBV29-1	TRBJ1-1	TGCAGCGTTGAAACCCAGAGGGTGAACACTGAAGCTTTCTTT	CSVETQRVNTEAFF
TRBD2	16	few	TRBV9	TRBJ2-1	TGTGCCAGCAGCGTAGGCGGGACTAGCGGTTACAATGAGCAGTTCTTC	CASSVGGTSGYNEQFF
TRBD1	16	.	TRBV28	TRBJ2-3	TGTGCCAGCAGTTCCCGACAGGGGGTCGGTACAGATACGCAGTATTTT	CASSSRQGVGTDTQYF
TRBD1	14	.	TRBV6-1	TRBJ2-5	TGTGCCAGCAAATTTACAGGGGCGGTGGAGACCCAGTACTTC	CASKFTGAVETQYF
.	14	.	TRBV6-6	TRBJ1-1	TGTGCCAGCAGTTACTCCGGGTCAAACACTGAAGCTTTCTTT	CASSYSGSNTEAFF
.	12	once	TRBV7-7	TRBJ2-3	TGTGCCCGGGGGCCCCTCACAGATACGCAGTATTTT	CARGPLTDTQYF
.	14	.	TRBV2	TRBJ1-5	TGTGCCAGCAGCCTGGACATTTCTAATCAGCCCCAGCATTTT	CASSLDISNQPQHF
TRBD1	14	.	TRBV11-3	TRBJ2-2	TGTGCCAGCAGCCACAGGGGAAGCACCGGGGAGCTGTTTTTT	CASSHRGSTGELFF
.	14	.	TRBV7-2	TRBJ2-2	TGTGCCAGCAGCCAACACGGGAACACCGGGGAGCTGTTTTTT	CASSQHGNTGELFF
TRBD2	18	.	TRBV30	TRBJ2-5	TGTGCCTTACAAGGTTCGGCTAGCGGGAAAATCTTGAGGGAGACCCAGTACTTC	CALQGSASGKILRETQYF